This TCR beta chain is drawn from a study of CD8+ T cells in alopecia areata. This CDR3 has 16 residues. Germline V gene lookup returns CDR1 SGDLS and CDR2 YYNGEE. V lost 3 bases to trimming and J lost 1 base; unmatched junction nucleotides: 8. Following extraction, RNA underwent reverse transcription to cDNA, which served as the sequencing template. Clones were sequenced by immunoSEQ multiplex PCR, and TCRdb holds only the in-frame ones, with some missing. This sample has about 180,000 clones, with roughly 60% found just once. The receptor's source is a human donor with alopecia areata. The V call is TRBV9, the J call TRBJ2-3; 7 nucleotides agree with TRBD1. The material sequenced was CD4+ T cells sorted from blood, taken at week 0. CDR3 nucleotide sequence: TGTGCCAGCAGCGAAAGACAGGGCTCTCGCACAGATACGCAGTATTTT. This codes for CASSERQGSRTDTQYF.